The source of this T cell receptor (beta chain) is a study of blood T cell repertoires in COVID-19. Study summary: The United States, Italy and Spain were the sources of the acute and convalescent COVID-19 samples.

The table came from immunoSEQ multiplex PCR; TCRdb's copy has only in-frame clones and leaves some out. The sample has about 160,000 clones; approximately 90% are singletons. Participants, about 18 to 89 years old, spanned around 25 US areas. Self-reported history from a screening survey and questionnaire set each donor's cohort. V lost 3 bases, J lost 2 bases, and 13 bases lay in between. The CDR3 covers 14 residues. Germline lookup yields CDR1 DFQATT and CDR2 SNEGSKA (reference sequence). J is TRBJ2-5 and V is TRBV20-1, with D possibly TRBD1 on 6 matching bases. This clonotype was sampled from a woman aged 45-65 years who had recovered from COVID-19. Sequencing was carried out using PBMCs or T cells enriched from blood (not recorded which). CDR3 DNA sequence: TGCAGTGCTAGTTCAGGGGCGCAGCAAGAGACCCAGTACTTC. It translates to CSASSGAQQETQYF.